Here is one T cell receptor beta chain with its context. These data are taken from a study of control samples from healthy donors and cancer patients. Per germline, CDR1 SGHVS and CDR2 FNYEAQ. The CDR3 covers 17 residues. With 0 bases clipped from V and 10 bases from J, the junction kept 13 bases outside the gene matches. Clones were read by immunoSEQ multiplex PCR, and TCRdb kept only the in-frame ones, dropping some. The sample gives 150,000 to 200,000 clones, around 94% of which show up once; over 1.1% is in the top ten. This chain links TRBV7-6 with TRBJ2-1; 9 bases match TRBD2. Sequenced material: blood. This TCR came from a man between 25 and 39 years old in good health. CDR3 in amino acids: CASSLALSGGPFKEQFF. The CDR3 DNA follows: TGTGCCAGCAGCTTAGCGCTTAGCGGGGGACCCTTCAAGGAGCAGTTCTTC. Based on the CDR3 plus reference TRBV7-6 and TRBJ2-1, the full variable domain is GAGVSQSPRYKVTKRGQDVALRCDPISGHVSLYWYRQALGQGPEFLTYFNYEAQQDKSGLPNDRFSAERPEGSISTLTIQRTEQRDSAMYRCASSLALSGGPFKEQFFGPGTRLTVL.